The 9 T cell receptor beta chains below were found in one sample sequenced in a study of blood T cell repertoires in COVID-19. Sequencing used immunoSEQ multiplex PCR; TCRdb keeps in-frame clones, though not all of them. The repertoire holds 65,000 to 75,000 clones, more than 85% seen once, with 13% in the top ten. Specimen: peripheral blood. These receptor sequences come from a human donor with active COVID-19. The donor label of this sample is uncertain.

The V call is TRBV19, the J call TRBJ2-3; D not certain. V was pared by 5 bases and J by 1 base, with 10 bases between. This CDR3 contains 14 residues. The germline CDR1 and CDR2 sequences are LNHDA and SQIVND (reference sequence). The CDR3 here is CASSPRRGTDTQYF. DNA for the CDR3: TGTGCCAGTAGTCCCCGGAGAGGCACAGATACGCAGTATTTT.

As to this clone: This sample also contains other DNA sequences that code for the same CDR3. The genes are TRBV12-3 or TRBV12-4 and TRBJ1-1; D gene unclear. V was cut by 3 bases and J by 1 base, with 6 bases left in between. The CDR3 loop spans 13 amino acids. The CDR3 loop reads CASSLGGNTEAFF. The CDR3 DNA reads as TGTGCCAGCAGTTTGGGAGGGAACACTGAAGCTTTCTTT.

This clone was counted once. This chain links TRBV15 with TRBJ2-3; D remains ambiguous. Trimming stripped 4 bases from V and 1 base from J, with 9 bases between. Germline CDR1 and CDR2: LNHNV and YYDKDF (reference sequence). CDR3 length: 14 amino acids. CDR3 protein: CATSMMSGTDTQYF. CDR3 nucleotide sequence: TGTGCCACCAGCATGATGAGCGGCACAGATACGCAGTATTTT.

The genes are TRBV19 and TRBJ1-1; D remains ambiguous. Germline assignment: CDR1 LNHDA and CDR2 SQIVND (reference sequence). V shed 7 bases and J shed 6 bases, with 15 bases lying between them. This CDR3 spans 13 amino acids. For the CDR3, the DNA is TGTGCCAGTACCGAAAGGGAGGCTTCTGAAGCTTTCTTT. As protein: CASTEREASEAFF.

The gene calls are TRBV24-1 and TRBJ1-2; 7 nucleotides align to TRBD1. CDR1 and CDR2 (germline): KGHDR, SFDVKD. V lost 3 bases, J lost 6 bases, and 6 bases stayed unmatched. This CDR3 comprises 14 residues. DNA for the CDR3: TGTGCCACCAGTGATCAGACAGGGAGTGATGGCTACACCTTC. It yields the protein CATSDQTGSDGYTF.

The CDR3 here is CASSSGQYEQYF. The CDR3 DNA reads as TGTGCCAGCAGCTCCGGACAGTACGAGCAGTACTTC. This chain connects TRBV5-6 to TRBJ2-7, with TRBD1 as a possible D gene (6 bases). The CDR3 runs to 12 residues. Germline V gives CDR1 SGHDT, CDR2 YYEEEE. The V and J ends lost 3 bases and 4 bases respectively, with 8 bases between them.

CDR3 DNA sequence: TGCGCCAGCAGCTTGACAGGGGGGTTTGAAGCTTTCTTT. Translated, it gives CASSLTGGFEAFF. This chain uses TRBV5-1 with TRBJ1-1, with TRBD1 identical over 8 bases. The CDR3 is made up of 13 amino acids. CDR1 is SGHRS, CDR2 YFSETQ, per germline. V shed 1 base, J shed 7 bases, and the junction held 3 bases outside the gene matches.

This clone was counted between two and nine times. The chain couples TRBV6-2 or TRBV6-3 to TRBJ2-7, with 7 bases fitting TRBD2. The CDR3 extends over 15 amino acids. J was trimmed by 6 bases and V by 5 bases; bases with no gene match: 13. Germline CDR1 is MNHEY and CDR2 is SVGEGT. The CDR3 DNA is TGTGCCAGCAGTCCCCTGAGCGGGGCGTCTGGCGAGCAGTACTTC. Translating gives CASSPLSGASGEQYF.

The chain carries TRBV24-1 and TRBJ1-3, with D tentatively TRBD1 (6 bases). CDR1 is KGHDR and CDR2 is SFDVKD in the germline V gene. Trimming pared 5 bases from V and 9 bases from J, leaving 10 bases between. The CDR3 runs 12 residues. The DNA of the CDR3 is TGTGCCACCAGTGCAGGGGCCGGCACCATATATTTT. Encoded protein: CATSAGAGTIYF.